The next 2 T cell receptor beta chains were all read from a single sample in a study of beta chain features in type 1 diabetes. Every isolated RNA sample was fully reverse transcribed, so sequencing captured expressed TCRB transcripts. This table comes from immunoSEQ multiplex PCR, and its TCRdb copy is limited to in-frame clones, with some not included. This table holds some 150,000 clones, roughly 11% found once. Material for sequencing was central memory CD4+ T cells from blood. The receptors derive from a man aged 18 to 35 in good health.

This clone was found a few times. The CDR3 sequence is CASSPLTGNSPLHF. The CDR3 nucleotides are TGTGCCAGCAGTCCGTTGACAGGGAATTCACCCCTCCACTTT. This sequence joins TRBV6-6 and TRBJ1-6; 7 positions agree with TRBD1. V was pared by 5 bases and J by 7 bases, with 5 bases of the junction left unmatched. The CDR3 totals 14 residues. CDR1 and CDR2 from the germline V gene are MNHNY and SVGAGI (reference sequence).

This clone has only a few counts. The chain uses TRBV28 and TRBJ2-3, with D hard to call. Deletions cut 3 bases from V and 6 bases from J, with 7 bases between. The germline V gene has CDR1 MDHEN and CDR2 SYDVKM. The CDR3 totals 12 residues. CDR3 loop: CASSFLGDTQYF. Here the CDR3 DNA reads TGTGCCAGCAGTTTCCTCGGGGATACGCAGTATTTT.